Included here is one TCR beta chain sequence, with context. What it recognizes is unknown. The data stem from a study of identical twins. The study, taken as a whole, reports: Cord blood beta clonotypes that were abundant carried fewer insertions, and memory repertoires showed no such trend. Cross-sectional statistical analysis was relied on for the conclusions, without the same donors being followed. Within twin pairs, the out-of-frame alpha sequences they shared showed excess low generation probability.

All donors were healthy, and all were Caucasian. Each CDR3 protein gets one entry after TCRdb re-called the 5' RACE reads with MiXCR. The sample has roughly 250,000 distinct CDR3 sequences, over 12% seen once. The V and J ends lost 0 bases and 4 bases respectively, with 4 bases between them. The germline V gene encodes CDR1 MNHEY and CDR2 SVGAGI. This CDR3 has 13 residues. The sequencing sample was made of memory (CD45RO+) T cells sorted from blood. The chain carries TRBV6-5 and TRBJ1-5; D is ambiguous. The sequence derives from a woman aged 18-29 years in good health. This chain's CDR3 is CASSYSRNQPQHF. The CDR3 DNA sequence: TGTGCCAGCAGTTACTCAAGAAATCAGCCCCAGCATTTT.